This T cell receptor beta chain was sequenced during a study of blood T cell repertoires in COVID-19. Authors' processing steps: Researchers report that nucleated cell counts were estimated from reference gene primer amplification. The protocol was immunoSEQ multiplex PCR, while the TCRdb copy is restricted to in-frame clones and leaves out a portion. D and trimming were read from the DNA, whereas the V and J calls and clone size are those reported in that table. Of 150,000 or so clones detected, about 85% appear once; the ten largest clones hold 25% to 30%. In germline, CDR1 is LGHNA, CDR2 YSLEER. V lost 4 bases, J lost 2 bases, and 15 bases lay in between. The CDR3 runs 15 residues. Points on this clone: In the same sample, other DNA sequences code for this CDR3.

The receptor's source is a man in his sixties with acute or convalescent COVID-19. Sequencing used peripheral blood. The chain employs TRBV4-3 and TRBJ2-7, with D possibly being TRBD1 (5 bases). This CDR3 is CASSRGTGLAYEQYF. CDR3 bases: TGCGCCAGCAGCCGCGGAACAGGTCTGGCCTACGAGCAGTACTTC.